This T cell receptor beta chain was identified in a study of naive and memory T cell subsets. This clonotype has a handful of counts. As yet, its antigen is unknown. Study-level findings and limits: There was no ground truth to check naive and memory subset results. Naive and memory subsets had different power law exponents for TCR abundance.

An equimolar mix of two oligonucleotides served as the beta constant-region primer for TRBC1 and TRBC2. A 12-nucleotide UMI and the SP2 primer were added to the cDNA 3' end by oligonucleotide ligation. Four rounds of PCR amplified the ligated cDNA using nested alpha and beta constant-region primers plus SP2. TCRdb reanalysed the UMI-ligation and nested PCR reads using MiXCR and keeps one entry per CDR3 protein. Here the sample spans about 2,800 distinct CDR3 sequences, under 7.5% being singletons. Input material: effector memory CD8+ T cells from blood. This sample's subset: effector memory, CD45RA- CD27-. The sequence was collected from a human donor in good health.

The CDR3 loop reads CASSSGPGALGEQYF. The CDR3 DNA is TGTGCCAGCAGCTCGGGACCCGGGGCCTTAGGCGAGCAGTACTTC. V gene TRBV7-9 combines with J gene TRBJ2-7; D might be TRBD1 or TRBD2, each matching 5 bases. V was pared by 4 bases and J by 6 bases, with 19 bases between. There are 15 residues in the CDR3. CDR1 and CDR2 from the germline V gene are SEHNR and FQNEAQ (reference sequence).